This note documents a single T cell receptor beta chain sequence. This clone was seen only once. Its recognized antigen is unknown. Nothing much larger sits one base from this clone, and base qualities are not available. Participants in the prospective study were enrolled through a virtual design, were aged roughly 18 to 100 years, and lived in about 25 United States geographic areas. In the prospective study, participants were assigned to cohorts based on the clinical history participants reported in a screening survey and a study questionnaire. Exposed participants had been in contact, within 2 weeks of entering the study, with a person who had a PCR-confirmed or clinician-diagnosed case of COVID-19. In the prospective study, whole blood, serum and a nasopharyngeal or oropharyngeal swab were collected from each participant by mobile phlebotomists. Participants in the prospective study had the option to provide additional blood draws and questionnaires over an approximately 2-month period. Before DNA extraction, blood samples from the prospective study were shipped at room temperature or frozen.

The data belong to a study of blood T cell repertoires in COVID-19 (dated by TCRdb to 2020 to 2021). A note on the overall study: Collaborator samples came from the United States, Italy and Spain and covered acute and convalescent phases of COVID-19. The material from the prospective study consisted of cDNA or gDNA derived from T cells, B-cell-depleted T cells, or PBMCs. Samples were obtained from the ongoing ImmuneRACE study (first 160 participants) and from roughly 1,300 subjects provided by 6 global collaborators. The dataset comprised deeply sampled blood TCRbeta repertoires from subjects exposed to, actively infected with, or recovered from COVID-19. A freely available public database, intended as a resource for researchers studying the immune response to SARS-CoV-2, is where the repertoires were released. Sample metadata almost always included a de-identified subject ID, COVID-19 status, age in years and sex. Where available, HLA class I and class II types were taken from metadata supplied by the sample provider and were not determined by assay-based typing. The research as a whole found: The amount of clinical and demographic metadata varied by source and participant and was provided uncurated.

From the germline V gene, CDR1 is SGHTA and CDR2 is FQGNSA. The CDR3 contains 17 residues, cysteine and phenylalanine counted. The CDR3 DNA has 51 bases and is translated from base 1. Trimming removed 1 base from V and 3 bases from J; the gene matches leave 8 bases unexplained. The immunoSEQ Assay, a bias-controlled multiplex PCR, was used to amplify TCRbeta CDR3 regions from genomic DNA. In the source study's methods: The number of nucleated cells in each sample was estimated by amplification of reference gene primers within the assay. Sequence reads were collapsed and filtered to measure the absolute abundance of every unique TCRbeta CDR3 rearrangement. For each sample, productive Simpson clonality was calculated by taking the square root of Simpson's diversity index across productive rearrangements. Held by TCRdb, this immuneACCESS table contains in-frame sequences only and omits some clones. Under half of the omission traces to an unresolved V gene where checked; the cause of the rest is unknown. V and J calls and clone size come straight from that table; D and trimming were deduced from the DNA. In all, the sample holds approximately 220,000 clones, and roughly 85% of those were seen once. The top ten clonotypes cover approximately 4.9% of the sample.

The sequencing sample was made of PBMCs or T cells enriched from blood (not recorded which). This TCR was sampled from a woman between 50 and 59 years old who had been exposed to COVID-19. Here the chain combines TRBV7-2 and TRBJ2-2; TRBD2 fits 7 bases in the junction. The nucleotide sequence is TGTGCCAGCAGCTTAGGAGCGGGGTTAGAGGACACCGGGGAGCTGTTTTTT. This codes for CASSLGAGLEDTGELFF. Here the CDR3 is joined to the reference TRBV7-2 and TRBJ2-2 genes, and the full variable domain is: GAGVSQSPSNKVTEKGKDVELRCDPISGHTALYWYRQSLGQGLEFLIYFQGNSAPDKSGLPSDRFSAERTGGSVSTLTIQRTQQEDSAVYLCASSLGAGLEDTGELFFGEGSRLTVL.